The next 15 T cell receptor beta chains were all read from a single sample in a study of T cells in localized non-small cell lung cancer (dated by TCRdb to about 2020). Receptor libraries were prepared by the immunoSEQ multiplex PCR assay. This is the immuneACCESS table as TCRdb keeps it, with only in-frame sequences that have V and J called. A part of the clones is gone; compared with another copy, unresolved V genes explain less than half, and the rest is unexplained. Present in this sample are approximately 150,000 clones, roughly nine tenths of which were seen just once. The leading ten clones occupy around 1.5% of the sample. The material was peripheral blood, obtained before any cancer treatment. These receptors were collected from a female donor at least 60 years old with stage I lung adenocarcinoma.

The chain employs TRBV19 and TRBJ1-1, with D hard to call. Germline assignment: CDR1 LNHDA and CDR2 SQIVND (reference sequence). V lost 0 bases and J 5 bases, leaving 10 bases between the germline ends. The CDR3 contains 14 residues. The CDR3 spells CASSIEGRRTEAFF. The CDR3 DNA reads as TGTGCCAGTAGTATAGAGGGTAGAAGAACTGAAGCTTTCTTT.

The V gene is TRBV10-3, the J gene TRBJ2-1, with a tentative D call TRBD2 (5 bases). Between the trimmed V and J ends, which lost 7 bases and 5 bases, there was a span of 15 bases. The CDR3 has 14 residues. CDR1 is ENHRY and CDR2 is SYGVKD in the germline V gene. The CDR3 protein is CAIMGTEGHNEQFF. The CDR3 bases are TGTGCCATCATGGGTACCGAGGGCCACAATGAGCAGTTCTTC.

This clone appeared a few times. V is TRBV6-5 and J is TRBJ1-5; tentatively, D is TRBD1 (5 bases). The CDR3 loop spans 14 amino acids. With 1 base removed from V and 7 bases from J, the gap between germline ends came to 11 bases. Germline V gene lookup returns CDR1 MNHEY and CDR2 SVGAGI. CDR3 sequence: CASSYFGAGQPQHF. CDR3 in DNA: TGTGCCAGCAGTTACTTTGGGGCGGGGCAGCCCCAGCATTTT.

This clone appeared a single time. CDR3 region: CASSLQGQASGNTIYF. The CDR3 bases are TGTGCCAGCAGCCTACAGGGACAGGCCTCTGGAAACACCATATATTTT. This chain connects TRBV2 to TRBJ1-3, with 8 bases fitting TRBD1. After removal of 6 bases from V and 0 bases from J, the junction contained 7 bases not matched to a gene. CDR3 length: 16 residues. Germline V gene sequence: CDR1 SNHLY, CDR2 FYNNEI.

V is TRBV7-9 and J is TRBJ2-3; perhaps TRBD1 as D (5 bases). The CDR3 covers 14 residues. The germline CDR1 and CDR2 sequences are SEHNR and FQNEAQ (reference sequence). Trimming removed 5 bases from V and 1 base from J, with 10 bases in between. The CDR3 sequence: CASSRPTGTDTQYF. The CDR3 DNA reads TGTGCCAGCAGCCGCCCGACAGGCACAGATACGCAGTATTTT.

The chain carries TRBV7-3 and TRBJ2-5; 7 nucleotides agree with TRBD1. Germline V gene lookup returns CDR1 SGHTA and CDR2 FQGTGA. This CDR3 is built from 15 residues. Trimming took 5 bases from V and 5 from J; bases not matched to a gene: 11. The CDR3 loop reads CASSVSGTAAETQYF. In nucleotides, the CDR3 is TGTGCCAGCAGCGTGTCCGGGACAGCCGCGGAGACCCAGTACTTC.

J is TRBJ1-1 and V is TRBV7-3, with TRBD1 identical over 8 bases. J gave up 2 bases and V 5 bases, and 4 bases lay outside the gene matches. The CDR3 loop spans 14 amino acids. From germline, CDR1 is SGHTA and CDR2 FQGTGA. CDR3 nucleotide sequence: TGTGCCAGCAGCGTACAGGGGGATAACACTGAAGCTTTCTTT. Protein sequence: CASSVQGDNTEAFF.

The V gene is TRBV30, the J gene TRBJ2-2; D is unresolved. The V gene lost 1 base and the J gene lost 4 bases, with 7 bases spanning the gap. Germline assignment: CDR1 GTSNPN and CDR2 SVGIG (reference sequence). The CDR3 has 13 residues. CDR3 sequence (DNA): TGTGCCTGGAGTGGAGAAAGCACCGGGGAGCTGTTTTTT. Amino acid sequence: CAWSGESTGELFF.

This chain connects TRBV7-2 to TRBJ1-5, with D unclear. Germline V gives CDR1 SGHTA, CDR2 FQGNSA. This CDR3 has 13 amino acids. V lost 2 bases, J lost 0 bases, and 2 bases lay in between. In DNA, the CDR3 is TGTGCCAGCAGCTTAACTAGCAATCAGCCCCAGCATTTT. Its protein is CASSLTSNQPQHF. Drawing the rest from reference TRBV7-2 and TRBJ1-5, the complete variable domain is GAGVSQSPSNKVTEKGKDVELRCDPISGHTALYWYRQSLGQGLEFLIYFQGNSAPDKSGLPSDRFSAERTGGSVSTLTIQRTQQEDSAVYLCASSLTSNQPQHFGDGTRLSIL.

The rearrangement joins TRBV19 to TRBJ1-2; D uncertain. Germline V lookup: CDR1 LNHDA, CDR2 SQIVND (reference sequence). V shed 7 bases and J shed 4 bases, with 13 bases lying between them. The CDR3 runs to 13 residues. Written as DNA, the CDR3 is TGTGCCAGTACCCGAACAGACCCCTATGGCTACACCTTC. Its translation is CASTRTDPYGYTF.

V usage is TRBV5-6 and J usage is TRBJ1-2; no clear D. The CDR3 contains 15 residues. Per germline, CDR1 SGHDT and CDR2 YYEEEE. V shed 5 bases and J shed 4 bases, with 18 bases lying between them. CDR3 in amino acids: CASSFPGGQSYGYTF. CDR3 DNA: TGTGCCAGCAGTTTCCCGGGAGGCCAAAGCTATGGCTACACCTTC.

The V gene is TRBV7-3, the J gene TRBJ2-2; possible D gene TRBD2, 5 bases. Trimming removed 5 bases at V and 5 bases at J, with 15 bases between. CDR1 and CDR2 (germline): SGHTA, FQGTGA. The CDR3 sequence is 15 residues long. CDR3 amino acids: CASSPQLGWTGELFF. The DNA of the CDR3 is TGTGCCAGCAGCCCTCAACTAGGGTGGACCGGGGAGCTGTTTTTT.

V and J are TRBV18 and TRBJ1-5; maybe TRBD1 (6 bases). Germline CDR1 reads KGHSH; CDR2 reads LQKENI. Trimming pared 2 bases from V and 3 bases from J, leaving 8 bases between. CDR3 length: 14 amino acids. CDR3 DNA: TGTGCCAGCTCACCAGGACAGATCAATCAGCCCCAGCATTTT. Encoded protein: CASSPGQINQPQHF.

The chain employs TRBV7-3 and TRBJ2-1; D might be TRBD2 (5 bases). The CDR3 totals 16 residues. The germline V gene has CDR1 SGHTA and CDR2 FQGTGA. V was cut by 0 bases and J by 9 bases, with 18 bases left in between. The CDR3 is CASSLTGGRGNSEQFF. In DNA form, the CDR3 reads TGTGCCAGCAGCTTAACGGGTGGGAGAGGAAATAGTGAGCAGTTCTTC.

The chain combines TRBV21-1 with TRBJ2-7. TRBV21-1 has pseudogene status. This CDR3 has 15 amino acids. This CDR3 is CASSTRPLLNYEQYF. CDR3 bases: TGTGCCAGCAGCACCAGACCCCTATTGAACTACGAGCAGTACTTC.